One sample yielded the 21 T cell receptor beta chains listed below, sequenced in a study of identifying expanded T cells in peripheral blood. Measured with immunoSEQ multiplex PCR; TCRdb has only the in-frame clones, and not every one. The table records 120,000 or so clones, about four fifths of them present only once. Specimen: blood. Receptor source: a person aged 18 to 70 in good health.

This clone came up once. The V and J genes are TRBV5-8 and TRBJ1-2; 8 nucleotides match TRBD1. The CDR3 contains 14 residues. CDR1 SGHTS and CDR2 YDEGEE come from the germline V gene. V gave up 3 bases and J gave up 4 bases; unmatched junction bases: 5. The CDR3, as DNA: TGTGCCAGCAGCTCCAGGGGGCGAGTCTATGGCTACACCTTC. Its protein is CASSSRGRVYGYTF.

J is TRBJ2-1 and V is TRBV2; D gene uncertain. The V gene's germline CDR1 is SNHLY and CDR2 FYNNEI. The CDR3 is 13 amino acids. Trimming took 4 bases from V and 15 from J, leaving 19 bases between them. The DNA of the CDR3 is TGTGCCAGCAGTGGGCAGACAACCCCACCGGCGTTCTTC. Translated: CASSGQTTPPAFF.

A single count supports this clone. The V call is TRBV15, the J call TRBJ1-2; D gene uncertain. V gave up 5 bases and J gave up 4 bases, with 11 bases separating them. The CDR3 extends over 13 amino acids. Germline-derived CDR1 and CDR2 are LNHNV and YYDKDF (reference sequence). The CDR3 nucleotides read TGTGCCACCAGCCCGCACAGAACCTATGGCTACACCTTC. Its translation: CATSPHRTYGYTF.

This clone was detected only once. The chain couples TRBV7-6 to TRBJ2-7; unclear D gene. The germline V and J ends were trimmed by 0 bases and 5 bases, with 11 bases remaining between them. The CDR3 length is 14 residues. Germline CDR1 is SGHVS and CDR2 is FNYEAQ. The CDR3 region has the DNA TGTGCCAGCAGCTTAGCTCCCCCTTTGCACGAGCAGTACTTC. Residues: CASSLAPPLHEQYF.

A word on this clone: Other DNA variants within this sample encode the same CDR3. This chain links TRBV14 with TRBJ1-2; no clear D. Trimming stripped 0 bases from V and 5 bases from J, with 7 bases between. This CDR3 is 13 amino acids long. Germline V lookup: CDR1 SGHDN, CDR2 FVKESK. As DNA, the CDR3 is TGTGCCAGCAGCCAAGATCTGGCTTATGGCTACACCTTC. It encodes CASSQDLAYGYTF.

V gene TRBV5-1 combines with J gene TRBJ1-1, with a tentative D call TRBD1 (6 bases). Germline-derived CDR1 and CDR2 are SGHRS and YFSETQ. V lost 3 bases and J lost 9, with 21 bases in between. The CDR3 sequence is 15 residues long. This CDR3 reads CASSSGTRSSKQAFF. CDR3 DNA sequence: TGCGCCAGCAGCTCCGGGACACGAAGTTCCAAACAAGCTTTCTTT.

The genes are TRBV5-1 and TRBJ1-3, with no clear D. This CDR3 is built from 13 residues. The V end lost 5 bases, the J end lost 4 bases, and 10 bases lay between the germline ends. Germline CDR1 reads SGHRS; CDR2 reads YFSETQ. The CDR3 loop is CASSTGVGNTIYF. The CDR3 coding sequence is TGCGCCAGCAGTACGGGTGTGGGAAACACCATATATTTT.

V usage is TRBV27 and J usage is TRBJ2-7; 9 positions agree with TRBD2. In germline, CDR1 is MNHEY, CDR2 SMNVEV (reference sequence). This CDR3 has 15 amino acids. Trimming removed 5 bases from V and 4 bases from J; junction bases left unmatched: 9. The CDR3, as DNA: TGTGCCAGCAGTGCTAGCGGGAATAGGAGGTACGAGCAGTACTTC. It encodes CASSASGNRRYEQYF.

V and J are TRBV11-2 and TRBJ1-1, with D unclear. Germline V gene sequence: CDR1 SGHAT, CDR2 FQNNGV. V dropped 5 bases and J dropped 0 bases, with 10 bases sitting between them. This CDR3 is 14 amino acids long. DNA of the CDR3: TGTGCCAGCAGCCTTAATCATTTGAACACTGAAGCTTTCTTT. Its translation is CASSLNHLNTEAFF.

The CDR3 bases are TGTGCCAGCAGCTTCCGGGACAGGGCCTACGAGCAGTACTTC. Its protein product is CASSFRDRAYEQYF. V is TRBV12-1 and J is TRBJ2-7; the table's D call TRBD1 went unverified against the DNA. TRBV12-1 is tagged as a pseudogene. CDR3 length: 14 residues.

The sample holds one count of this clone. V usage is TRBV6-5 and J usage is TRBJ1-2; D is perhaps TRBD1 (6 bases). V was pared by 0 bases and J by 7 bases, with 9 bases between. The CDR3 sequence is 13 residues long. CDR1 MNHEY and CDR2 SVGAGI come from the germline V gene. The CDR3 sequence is CASSYSTGSGYTF. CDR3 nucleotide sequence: TGTGCCAGCAGTTACTCGACAGGTAGTGGCTACACCTTC.

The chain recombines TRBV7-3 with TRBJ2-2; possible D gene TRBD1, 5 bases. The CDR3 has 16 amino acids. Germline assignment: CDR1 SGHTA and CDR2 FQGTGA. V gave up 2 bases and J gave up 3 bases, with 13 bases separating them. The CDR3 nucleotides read TGTGCCAGCAGCTTATTCCCAGGGATTTACACCGGGGAGCTGTTTTTT. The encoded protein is CASSLFPGIYTGELFF.

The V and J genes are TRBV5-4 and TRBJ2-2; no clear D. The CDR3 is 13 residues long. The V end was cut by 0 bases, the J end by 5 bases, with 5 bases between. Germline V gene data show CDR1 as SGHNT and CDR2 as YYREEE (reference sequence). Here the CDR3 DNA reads TGTGCCAGCAGCTTGGCTTGGACCGGGGAGCTGTTTTTT. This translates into CASSLAWTGELFF.

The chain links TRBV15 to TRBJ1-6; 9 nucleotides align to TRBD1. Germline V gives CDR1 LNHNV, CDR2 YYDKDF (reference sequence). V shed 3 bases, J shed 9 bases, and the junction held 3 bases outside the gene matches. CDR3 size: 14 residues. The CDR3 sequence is CATSSGTGLSPLHF. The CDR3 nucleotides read TGTGCCACCAGCAGCGGGACAGGGCTTTCACCCCTCCACTTT.

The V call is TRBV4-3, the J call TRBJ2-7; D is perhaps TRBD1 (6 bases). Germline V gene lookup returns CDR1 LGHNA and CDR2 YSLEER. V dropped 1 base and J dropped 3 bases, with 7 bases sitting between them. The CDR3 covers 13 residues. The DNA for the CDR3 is TGCGCCAGCAGCCAAGCCAGGGGCTACGAGCAGTACTTC. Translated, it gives CASSQARGYEQYF.

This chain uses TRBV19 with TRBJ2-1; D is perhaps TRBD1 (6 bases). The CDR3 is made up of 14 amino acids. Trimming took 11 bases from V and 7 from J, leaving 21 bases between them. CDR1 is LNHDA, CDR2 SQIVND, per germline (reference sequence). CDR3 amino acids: CAGADSPEENEQFF. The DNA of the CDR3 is TGTGCCGGGGCGGACAGCCCCGAGGAGAATGAGCAGTTCTTC.

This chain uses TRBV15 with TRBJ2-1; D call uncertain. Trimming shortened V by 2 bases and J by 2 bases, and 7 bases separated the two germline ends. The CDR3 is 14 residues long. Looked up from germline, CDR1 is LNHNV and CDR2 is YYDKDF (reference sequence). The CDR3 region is CATSRQDTYNEQFF. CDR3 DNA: TGTGCCACCAGCAGACAGGATACCTACAATGAGCAGTTCTTC.

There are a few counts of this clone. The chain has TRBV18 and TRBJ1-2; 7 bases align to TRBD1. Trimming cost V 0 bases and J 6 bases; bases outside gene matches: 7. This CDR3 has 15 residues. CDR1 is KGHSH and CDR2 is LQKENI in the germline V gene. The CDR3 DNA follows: TGTGCCAGCTCACCACCGTACGACAGGGTGAATGGCTACACCTTC. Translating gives CASSPPYDRVNGYTF.

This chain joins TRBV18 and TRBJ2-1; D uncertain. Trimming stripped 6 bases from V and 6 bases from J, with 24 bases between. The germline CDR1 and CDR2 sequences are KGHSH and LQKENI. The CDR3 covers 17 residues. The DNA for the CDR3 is TGTGCCAGCTCCCCCTTCCCTCCACAAAGGTCAGCCAATGAGCAGTTCTTC. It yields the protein CASSPFPPQRSANEQFF.

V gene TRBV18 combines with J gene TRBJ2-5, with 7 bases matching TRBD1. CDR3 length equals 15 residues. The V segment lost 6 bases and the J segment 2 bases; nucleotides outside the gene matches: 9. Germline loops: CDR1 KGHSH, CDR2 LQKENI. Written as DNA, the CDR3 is TGTGCCAGCTCCCCGCATCAGGGGGTACAAGAGACCCAGTACTTC. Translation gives CASSPHQGVQETQYF.

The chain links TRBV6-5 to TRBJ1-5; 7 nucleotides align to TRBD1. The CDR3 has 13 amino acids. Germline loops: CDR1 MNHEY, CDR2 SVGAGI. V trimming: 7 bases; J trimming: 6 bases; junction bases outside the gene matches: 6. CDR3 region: CASTRDSSQPQHF. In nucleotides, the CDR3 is TGTGCCAGCACCCGGGACAGTTCTCAGCCCCAGCATTTT.